Detailed here is one T cell receptor beta chain. This entry belongs to a study of T and B cells in COVID-19 patients. Study background: Most recovered patients had mild to moderate COVID-19 treated as outpatients. In the active-infection cohort, about 90% of the roughly 20 patients had comorbidities linked to unfavorable COVID-19 outcome.

TRB rearrangements were amplified by multiplex PCR with BIOMED2 TRB-A/B primers. TCRdb passed the multiplex PCR reads through MiXCR, listing each CDR3 protein once. This sample has fewer than 8,500 distinct CDR3 sequences, with less than 30% found just once. The germline gives CDR1 MNHEY, CDR2 SVGEGT. The CDR3 consists of 14 residues. V dropped 8 bases and J dropped 4; count of bases not matched to a gene: 7. From blood, roughly 250-500 ng of genomic DNA served as TRB template. V and J are TRBV6-2 or TRBV6-3 and TRBJ1-5, with 8 bases lining up with TRBD1. Input material: blood. The source is a human donor with active COVID-19. The CDR3 loop reads CASRNRGGNQPQHF. DNA of the CDR3: TGTGCCAGCCGTAACAGGGGGGGGAATCAGCCCCAGCATTTT.